These T cell receptor beta chains were read from a single sample in a study of a mutant IDH1 vaccine in newly diagnosed glioma. These receptors have no known antigen. Only in-frame clones appear in the TCRdb table, and some are missing; sequencing was by immunoSEQ multiplex PCR. The sample consists of around 54,000 clones, about 90% of them appearing once. The sample was PBMCs, taken from a glioma patient whose treatment included an IDH1 peptide vaccine. The receptor source for this set is a man between 40 and 49 years old with glioma. Both conserved end residues are part of each CDR3. D genes are given only for firm matches. Rows may omit the clone size; those that give it use once, few, many or a size class.

D,J,size,V,DNA,CDR3
.,TRBJ1-5,.,TRBV27,TGTGCCAGCAGGGAACAGCTTAATAGCAATCAGCCCCAGCATTTT,CASREQLNSNQPQHF
.,TRBJ2-5,.,TRBV11-2,TGTGCCAGCAGCCCACCGAACTACTCGGAAGAGACCCAGTACTTC,CASSPPNYSEETQYF
.,TRBJ2-7,.,TRBV7-8,TGTGCCAGCAGCTACCAGCGAAGTAGGGAGCAGTACTTC,CASSYQRSREQYF
TRBD1,TRBJ2-2,.,TRBV9,TGTGCCAGCGCTGGGACAGCGAACACCGGGGAGCTGTTTTTT,CASAGTANTGELFF
.,TRBJ1-1,.,TRBV7-9,TGTGCCAGCAGCTTAAACAGGGTTATCGGCACTGAAGCTTTCTTT,CASSLNRVIGTEAFF
.,TRBJ2-7,.,TRBV4-1,TGCGCCAGCAGCCAAGTAAGGACGTTCGCCTACGAGCAGTACTTC,CASSQVRTFAYEQYF
TRBD1,TRBJ2-1,.,TRBV7-9,TGTGCCAGCAGCTCCGGGACAGGGGCGAATGAGCAGTTCTTC,CASSSGTGANEQFF
.,TRBJ2-2,few,TRBV7-8,TGTGCCAGCAGCTTAGCGATAGGCGGGGAGCTGTTTTTT,CASSLAIGGELFF
.,TRBJ2-2,.,TRBV18,TGTGCCAGCTCACCACCCCTGGGGGCCGGGGAGCTGTTTTTT,CASSPPLGAGELFF
.,TRBJ2-1,.,TRBV13,TGTGCCAGCAGCTTCGTAATGAGAGAGCAGTTCTTC,CASSFVMREQFF
.,TRBJ1-2,few,TRBV19,TGTGCCAGTAGTACGGGACTTGCTGGCTACACCTTC,CASSTGLAGYTF
.,TRBJ2-1,.,TRBV19,TGTGCCAGTAGTATGGGTCGGGACCAGTTCTTC,CASSMGRDQFF
TRBD1,TRBJ1-2,.,TRBV25-1,TGTGCCAGCAGTGAATTAACAGGGGGTGACGGCTACACCTTC,CASSELTGGDGYTF
TRBD1,TRBJ2-5,.,TRBV11-2,TGTGCCAGCAGCTCGGGACAGGGATGGGACCAACAGTACTTC,CASSSGQGWDQQYF
.,TRBJ2-2,.,TRBV2,TGTGCCAGCAGTTTTGCGAACACCGGGGAGCTGTTTTTT,CASSFANTGELFF
.,TRBJ2-5,few,TRBV15,TGTGCCACCAGCAGAGAAGTAAGGGTTTGGGAGACCCAGTACTTC,CATSREVRVWETQYF
.,TRBJ2-2,.,TRBV5-1,TGCGCCAGCAGCTTGGGGCAGACCGGGGAGCTGTTTTTT,CASSLGQTGELFF
TRBD2,TRBJ2-2,.,TRBV29-1,TGCAGCGTTGGGGGAGCTAGCGGGAGTGAGGCCGGGGAGCTGTTTTTT,CSVGGASGSEAGELFF
.,TRBJ2-7,.,TRBV27,TGTGCCAGCGGTGGGCCACCAAGCTCCTACGAGCAGTACTTC,CASGGPPSSYEQYF